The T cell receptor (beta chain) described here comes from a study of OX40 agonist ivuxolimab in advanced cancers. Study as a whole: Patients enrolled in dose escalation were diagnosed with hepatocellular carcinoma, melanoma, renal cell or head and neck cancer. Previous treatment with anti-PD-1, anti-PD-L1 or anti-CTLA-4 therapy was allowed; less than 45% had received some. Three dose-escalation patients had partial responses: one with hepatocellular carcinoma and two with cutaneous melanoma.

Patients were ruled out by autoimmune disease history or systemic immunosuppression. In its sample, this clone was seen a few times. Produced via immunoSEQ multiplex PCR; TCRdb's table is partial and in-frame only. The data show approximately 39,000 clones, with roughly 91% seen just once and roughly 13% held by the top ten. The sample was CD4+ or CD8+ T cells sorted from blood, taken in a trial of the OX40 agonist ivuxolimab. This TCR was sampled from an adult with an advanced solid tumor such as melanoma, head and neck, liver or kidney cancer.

This chain's CDR3 is CARQGFGYTF. The CDR3 DNA reads as TGCGCCAGACAGGGTTTTGGCTACACCTTC. This chain connects TRBV5-1 to TRBJ1-2; a weak D match, TRBD1 (6 bases). The CDR3 is 10 residues long. Germline V gene sequence: CDR1 SGHRS, CDR2 YFSETQ. The germline V and J ends were trimmed by 8 bases and 7 bases, with 9 bases remaining between them.